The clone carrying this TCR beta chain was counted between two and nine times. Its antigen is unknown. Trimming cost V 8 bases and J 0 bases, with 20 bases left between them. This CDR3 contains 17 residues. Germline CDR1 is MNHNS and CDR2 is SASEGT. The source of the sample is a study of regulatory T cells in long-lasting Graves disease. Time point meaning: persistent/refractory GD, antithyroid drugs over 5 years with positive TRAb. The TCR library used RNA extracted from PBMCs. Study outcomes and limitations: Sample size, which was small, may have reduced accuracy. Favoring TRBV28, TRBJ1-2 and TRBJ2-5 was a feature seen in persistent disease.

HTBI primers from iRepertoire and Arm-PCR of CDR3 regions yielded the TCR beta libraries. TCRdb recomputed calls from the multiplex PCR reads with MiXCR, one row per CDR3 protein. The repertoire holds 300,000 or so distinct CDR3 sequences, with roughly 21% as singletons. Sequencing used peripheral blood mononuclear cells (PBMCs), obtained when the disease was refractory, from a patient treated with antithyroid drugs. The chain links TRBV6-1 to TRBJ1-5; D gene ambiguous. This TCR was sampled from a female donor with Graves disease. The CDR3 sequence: CASGGSEQLYSNQPQHF. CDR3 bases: TGTGCCAGCGGTGGTTCGGAACAGCTCTATAGCAATCAGCCCCAGCATTTT.